The 20 T cell receptor beta chains in this list originate from one sample, sequenced in a study of response to subunit inactivated influenza vaccine. TCRdb reanalysed the RT-PCR reads using MiXCR and keeps one entry per CDR3 protein. The sample yields hundreds of thousands of distinct CDR3 sequences, 15% to 18% seen once. The source material was PBMCs from blood, sampled roughly 12 days after vaccination. Every receptor here comes from a man aged 50 to 60 who received an inactivated influenza vaccine.

The rearrangement joins TRBV11-2 to TRBJ2-3; 10 bases are shared with TRBD2. The germline gives CDR1 SGHAT, CDR2 FQNNGV. J lost 3 bases, V lost 3 bases, and 6 bases had no gene match. There are 16 residues in the CDR3. DNA for the CDR3: TGTGCCAGCAGCTTTCTAGCGGGGGTTGTGACAGATACGCAGTATTTT. The encoded protein is CASSFLAGVVTDTQYF.

This clonotype was detected ten times or more. The chain carries TRBV3-1 and TRBJ1-6; the match to TRBD1 covers 7 bases. This CDR3 region has 15 residues. The V and J ends lost 4 bases and 8 bases, in that order; junction bases with no gene match: 8. Germline CDR1 is LGHDT and CDR2 is YNNKEL (reference sequence). CDR3 nucleotide sequence: TGTGCCAGCAGCCCGACAGGGAGGTCCCATTCACCCCTCCACTTT. Translation: CASSPTGRSHSPLHF.

This clonotype came up a few times. V usage is TRBV15 and J usage is TRBJ2-4, with 13 bases that match TRBD2. J lost 9 bases, V lost 4 bases, and 12 bases had no gene match. The CDR3 extends over 17 amino acids. The germline gives CDR1 LNHNV, CDR2 YYDKDF (reference sequence). The CDR3 sequence is CATSKAGTSGILFIQYF. For the CDR3, the DNA is TGTGCCACCAGCAAAGCCGGGACTAGCGGGATTCTGTTCATTCAGTACTTC. Variable domain in full (rest from reference TRBV15 and TRBJ2-4): DAMVIQNPRYQVTQFGKPVTLSCSQTLNHNVMYWYQQKSSQAPKLLFHYYDKDFNNEADTPDNFQSRRPNTSFCFLDIRSPGLGDTAMYLCATSKAGTSGILFIQYFGAGTRLSVL.

The J gene is TRBJ2-7, the V gene TRBV5-4; 10 bases map to TRBD2. This CDR3 comprises 16 residues. Germline V gene sequence: CDR1 SGHNT, CDR2 YYREEE (reference sequence). V trimming: 5 bases; J trimming: 0 bases; junction bases outside the gene matches: 8. The CDR3 reads CASSSRAGGFSYEQYF. The CDR3 DNA reads TGTGCCAGCAGTTCCCGAGCGGGGGGGTTCTCCTACGAGCAGTACTTC.

The chain couples TRBV29-1 to TRBJ2-7; 9 bases line up with TRBD1. The CDR3 spans 15 residues. Germline assignment: CDR1 SQVTM and CDR2 ANQGSEA. The V and J ends lost 6 bases and 2 bases, in that order; junction bases with no gene match: 11. The CDR3 spells CSVAGTGKKAYEQYF. The CDR3 DNA sequence: TGCAGCGTCGCCGGGACAGGGAAGAAGGCCTACGAGCAGTACTTC.

This clonotype has at least ten counts. The chain recombines TRBV5-1 with TRBJ2-7; 7 nucleotides agree with TRBD1. V lost 5 bases, J lost 3 bases, and 5 bases stayed unmatched. The CDR3 runs to 13 residues. Germline CDR1 reads SGHRS; CDR2 reads YFSETQ. The CDR3 loop reads CASRRQGDYEQYF. CDR3 bases: TGCGCCAGCAGGAGACAGGGAGACTACGAGCAGTACTTC.

The rearrangement joins TRBV7-9 to TRBJ2-1, with D perhaps assigned TRBD1 or TRBD2 (7 bases each). The CDR3 runs to 15 residues. Trimming shortened V by 7 bases and J by 2 bases, and 15 bases separated the two germline ends. Per germline, CDR1 SEHNR and CDR2 FQNEAQ (reference sequence). In nucleotides, the CDR3 is TGTGCCAGCACCCAGGGGGGGATCCCCTACAATGAGCAGTTCTTC. Its protein is CASTQGGIPYNEQFF.

This clonotype has a handful of counts. The CDR3 protein is CASSPGTSGMNEQFF. The DNA of the CDR3 is TGTGCCAGCAGTCCGGGGACTAGCGGGATGAATGAGCAGTTCTTC. The chain has TRBV27 and TRBJ2-1; 13 bases line up with TRBD2. V gave up 5 bases and J gave up 7 bases; unmatched junction bases: 5. The CDR3 has 15 residues. The V gene's germline CDR1 is MNHEY and CDR2 SMNVEV (reference sequence).

The rearrangement links TRBV20-1 to TRBJ2-6, with 12 bases fitting TRBD2. The V segment lost 5 bases and the J segment 0 bases; nucleotides outside the gene matches: 2. Germline V gene sequence: CDR1 DFQATT, CDR2 SNEGSKA (reference sequence). This CDR3 region has 16 residues. CDR3 amino acids: CSALAGGPSGANVLTF. Here the CDR3 DNA reads TGCAGTGCTCTAGCGGGAGGGCCCTCTGGGGCCAACGTCCTGACTTTC.

V gene TRBV20-1 combines with J gene TRBJ2-3; 10 bases map to TRBD2. The CDR3 consists of 14 residues. With V trimmed by 8 bases and J by 3 bases, 8 bases remained unmatched. Per the germline V gene, CDR1 is DFQATT and CDR2 is SNEGSKA (reference sequence). CDR3 loop: CSMEAGGQTDTQYF. Here the CDR3 DNA reads TGCAGTATGGAAGCGGGGGGGCAAACAGATACGCAGTATTTT.

CDR3 loop: CASSQASDRGTYQPQHF. The CDR3 bases are TGTGCCAGCAGCCAAGCATCGGACAGGGGGACTTATCAGCCCCAGCATTTT. J is TRBJ1-5 and V is TRBV4-2; TRBD1 matches at 10 bases. This CDR3 is 17 amino acids long. Trimming removed 1 base from V and 5 bases from J; junction bases left unmatched: 8. CDR1 is LGHNA and CDR2 is YNFKEQ in the germline V gene.

This clonotype was recorded a few times. The chain links TRBV30 to TRBJ2-4, with 8 bases fitting TRBD2. V dropped 1 base and J dropped 1; count of bases not matched to a gene: 9. This CDR3 is built from 17 residues. Per germline, CDR1 GTSNPN and CDR2 SVGIG (reference sequence). The CDR3 DNA reads as TGTGCCTGGAGTGCCGAAAAGCGGGAGTGGGCCAAAAACATTCAGTACTTC. This codes for CAWSAEKREWAKNIQYF.

In this sample, this clonotype turned up a few times. This chain uses TRBV28 with TRBJ2-3; 7 nucleotides match TRBD2. There are 18 residues in the CDR3. The germline CDR1 and CDR2 sequences are MDHEN and SYDVKM. J was trimmed by 0 bases and V by 4 bases; bases with no gene match: 13. The CDR3 region is CASSSSGVGRASTDTQYF. Here the CDR3 DNA reads TGTGCCAGCAGTTCTAGCGGTGTCGGGAGAGCTAGCACAGATACGCAGTATTTT.

The chain employs TRBV30 and TRBJ2-1; a weak D match, TRBD2 (6 bases). V dropped 0 bases and J dropped 4 bases, with 10 bases sitting between them. The germline CDR1 and CDR2 sequences are GTSNPN and SVGIG (reference sequence). CDR3 length: 14 amino acids. The CDR3 nucleotides read TGTGCCTGGAGTGTAACGGAGGGATACAATGAGCAGTTCTTC. Its translation is CAWSVTEGYNEQFF.

V usage is TRBV20-1 and J usage is TRBJ2-7, with 7 bases aligning to TRBD2. The V gene end was trimmed by 6 bases and the J gene end by 6 bases; junction bases not matched to a gene: 5. Germline CDR1 DFQATT, CDR2 SNEGSKA (reference sequence). The CDR3 contains 11 residues. In DNA, the CDR3 is TGCAGTGCCGCCGGACTAGGCGAGCAGTACTTC. This sequence encodes CSAAGLGEQYF.

This clonotype was seen repeatedly, ten times or more. The chain joins TRBV6-1 to TRBJ2-7; a weak D match, TRBD2 (5 bases). From germline, CDR1 is MNHNS and CDR2 SASEGT. CDR3 size: 14 residues. The V end lost 8 bases, the J end lost 3 bases, and 17 bases lay between the germline ends. The chain's CDR3 is CASCLDSGCYEQYF. In nucleotides, the CDR3 is TGTGCCAGCTGCCTAGATTCGGGGTGCTACGAGCAGTACTTC.

This clonotype was counted a few times. The chain employs TRBV3-1 and TRBJ2-1, with 12 positions matching TRBD2. The CDR3 runs to 18 residues. Germline assignment: CDR1 LGHDT and CDR2 YNNKEL (reference sequence). Trimming at V came to 4 bases and at J to 0 bases, leaving 7 bases not matched to a gene. The CDR3, as DNA: TGTGCCAGCAGCCCGGGACTAGCGGGCTCGAGCTCCTACAATGAGCAGTTCTTC. Protein: CASSPGLAGSSSYNEQFF.

There are many counts of this clonotype. The chain carries TRBV4-3 and TRBJ2-1; possibly TRBD1 for D (5 bases). Germline CDR1 is LGHNA and CDR2 is YSLEER. V lost 1 base, J lost 10 bases, and 5 bases lay in between. The CDR3 loop spans 11 amino acids. CDR3 in amino acids: CASSQGQEQFF. CDR3 DNA: TGCGCCAGCAGCCAAGGACAGGAGCAGTTCTTC.

The genes are TRBV5-5 and TRBJ1-4; 7 bases match TRBD1. The length of the CDR3 is 15 residues. Losses at the gene ends were 4 bases for V and 5 bases for J; bases not matched to a gene: 8. Germline CDR1 is SGHKS and CDR2 is YYEKEE (reference sequence). The CDR3 loop reads CASSTSTGINEKLFF. Here the CDR3 DNA reads TGTGCCAGCAGCACTTCGACAGGGATCAATGAAAAACTGTTTTTT.

This clonotype was picked up a small number of times. DNA for the CDR3: TGCAGTGCTAGAGATATTGCATATTATGGCTACACCTTC. It encodes CSARDIAYYGYTF. This chain links TRBV20-1 with TRBJ1-2; unclear D gene. This CDR3 contains 13 residues. The germline CDR1 and CDR2 sequences are DFQATT and SNEGSKA (reference sequence). Trimming left V 0 bases short and J 5 bases short, with 10 bases between.